The 21 T cell receptor beta chains reported below all come from one sample, sequenced in a study of blood T cell repertoires in COVID-19. Repertoires were generated with immunoSEQ multiplex PCR, while TCRdb's copy carries only in-frame clones and drops some. Of about 110,000 clones in the sample, around 92% were seen once. The specimen was peripheral blood. The receptors were sampled from a man between 35 and 55 years old with active or convalescent COVID-19.

This rearrangement joins TRBV19 to TRBJ2-1, with 11 bases lining up with TRBD2. This CDR3 has 15 residues. Germline V gene lookup returns CDR1 LNHDA and CDR2 SQIVND (reference sequence). J gave up 7 bases and V 10 bases, and 12 bases lay outside the gene matches. CDR3 sequence reads: CATKLAGGLWNEQFF. The CDR3 nucleotides are TGTGCCACAAAATTAGCGGGAGGGTTATGGAATGAGCAGTTCTTC.

This chain connects TRBV4-1 to TRBJ1-4, with 7 positions matching TRBD1. Trimming at V came to 4 bases and at J to 6 bases, leaving 14 bases not matched to a gene. Per the germline V gene, CDR1 is MGHRA and CDR2 is YSYEKL. There are 17 residues in the CDR3. CDR3 bases: TGCGCCAGCAGCCGTATACTATCACAGGGGATTGATGAAAAACTGTTTTTT. Its protein is CASSRILSQGIDEKLFF.

The J gene is TRBJ2-3, the V gene TRBV19; D may be TRBD2 (5 bases). Trimming pared 8 bases from V and 5 bases from J, leaving 17 bases between. The germline V gene has CDR1 LNHDA and CDR2 SQIVND (reference sequence). The CDR3 sequence is 14 residues long. CDR3 nucleotide sequence: TGTGCCAGTGGATCTGACGGGGTGATAGATACGCAGTATTTT. It encodes CASGSDGVIDTQYF.

This chain joins TRBV28 and TRBJ2-7, with 11 bases identical to TRBD2. The CDR3 covers 15 residues. Unmatched junction bases numbered 7, after V lost 5 bases and J lost 4 bases. The V gene's germline CDR1 is MDHEN and CDR2 SYDVKM. CDR3 in amino acids: CASSPLTSGVYEQYF. The CDR3 DNA is TGTGCCAGCAGTCCTTTGACTAGCGGGGTATACGAGCAGTACTTC.

The chain has TRBV18 and TRBJ1-1; D uncertain. CDR3 length: 15 amino acids. Germline assignment: CDR1 KGHSH and CDR2 LQKENI. V lost 3 bases to trimming and J lost 4 bases, with 15 bases between them. The CDR3 region has the DNA TGTGCCAGCTCACCCTCGACCCTAGGCGTCACTGAAGCTTTCTTT. Its protein is CASSPSTLGVTEAFF. Complete variable domain (other parts from reference TRBV18 and TRBJ1-1): NAGVMQNPRHLVRRRGQEARLRCSPMKGHSHVYWYRQLPEEGLKFMVYLQKENIIDESGMPKERFSAEFPKEGPSILRIQQVVRGDSAAYFCASSPSTLGVTEAFFGQGTRLTVV.

The chain is built from TRBV24-1 and TRBJ2-2; D is possibly TRBD2 (5 bases). The CDR3 spans 16 residues. Germline V lookup: CDR1 KGHDR, CDR2 SFDVKD. Trimming removed 4 bases from V and 2 bases from J, with 13 bases in between. Written as DNA, the CDR3 is TGTGCCACCAGTGACCCCGGGGATAAAAACACCGGGGAGCTGTTTTTT. Its protein is CATSDPGDKNTGELFF.

This chain links TRBV7-3 with TRBJ2-7, with TRBD1 matching 10 bases. Germline assignment: CDR1 SGHTA and CDR2 FQGTGA. V lost 2 bases to trimming and J lost 7 bases; unmatched junction nucleotides: 8. The CDR3 length is 15 residues. The CDR3 here is CASSLSGQGTGEQYF. The CDR3, as DNA: TGTGCCAGCAGCTTATCGGGACAGGGGACTGGAGAGCAGTACTTC.

The chain is built from TRBV19 and TRBJ1-1, with TRBD1 as a possible D gene (6 bases). Per the germline V gene, CDR1 is LNHDA and CDR2 is SQIVND (reference sequence). V dropped 5 bases and J dropped 4 bases, with 17 bases sitting between them. CDR3 length equals 15 residues. CDR3 nucleotide sequence: TGTGCCAGTAGTCCCCACAGGGTTAGGCGCACTGAAGCTTTCTTT. This translates into CASSPHRVRRTEAFF. The whole variable domain, filled in from reference TRBV19 and TRBJ1-1, reads DGGITQSPKYLFRKEGQNVTLSCEQNLNHDAMYWYRQDPGQGLRLIYYSQIVNDFQKGDIAEGYSVSREKKESFPLTVTSAQKNPTAFYLCASSPHRVRRTEAFFGQGTRLTVV.

The chain combines TRBV4-1 with TRBJ1-2, with a weak D call TRBD1 (6 bases). Germline CDR1 reads MGHRA; CDR2 reads YSYEKL. The CDR3 covers 16 residues. The germline V and J ends were trimmed by 2 bases and 4 bases, with 17 bases remaining between them. CDR3 bases: TGCGCCAGCAGCCAAACGCCGGGAACAGGGATCTATGGCTACACCTTC. Encoded protein: CASSQTPGTGIYGYTF.

The chain uses TRBV28 and TRBJ2-7, with 7 bases fitting TRBD1. Germline V CDR1 and CDR2: MDHEN, SYDVKM. V lost 7 bases, J lost 3 bases, and 12 bases stayed unmatched. The CDR3 consists of 15 residues. CDR3 loop: CASTTITGALYEQYF. CDR3 coding DNA: TGTGCCAGCACCACGATTACAGGGGCTCTCTACGAGCAGTACTTC.

The count of this clone is one. The genes are TRBV27 and TRBJ2-2; 10 nucleotides align to TRBD2. This CDR3 is built from 17 residues. The V gene end was trimmed by 2 bases and the J gene end by 4 bases; junction bases not matched to a gene: 7. Germline CDR1 reads MNHEY; CDR2 reads SMNVEV (reference sequence). CDR3 nucleotide sequence: TGTGCCAGCAGTTTAGGACTAGCGGCCATCTCCACCGGGGAGCTGTTTTTT. Translating gives CASSLGLAAISTGELFF.

This clone came up a few times. The rearrangement joins TRBV30 to TRBJ1-5; 9 nucleotides agree with TRBD1. This CDR3 has 13 residues. Germline-derived CDR1 and CDR2 are GTSNPN and SVGIG (reference sequence). V was clipped by 7 bases and J by 7 bases; unmatched bases: 8. The CDR3 nucleotides read TGTGCCTACCTTGGACAGGGGAGCCAGCCCCAGCATTTT. It specifies CAYLGQGSQPQHF.

This clone occurred once. The rearrangement links TRBV20-1 to TRBJ2-7; no reliable D call. Trimming took off 2 bases at V and 4 bases at J, with 6 bases between the two ends. The CDR3 consists of 11 residues. The germline CDR1 and CDR2 sequences are DFQATT and SNEGSKA (reference sequence). The CDR3 sequence is CSARRGYEQYF. In DNA, the CDR3 is TGCAGTGCTAGACGCGGTTACGAGCAGTACTTC.

The J gene is TRBJ2-2, the V gene TRBV18; 11 nucleotides align to TRBD1. J was trimmed by 0 bases and V by 3 bases; bases with no gene match: 3. The CDR3 is 17 residues long. Per germline, CDR1 KGHSH and CDR2 LQKENI. The CDR3 is CASSPPGQGANTGELFF. The CDR3 DNA sequence: TGTGCCAGCTCACCTCCGGGACAGGGGGCGAACACCGGGGAGCTGTTTTTT.

CDR3 sequence: CATSRTPSGRIGTDTQYF. The CDR3 bases are TGTGCCACCAGCAGAACTCCTAGCGGGAGGATTGGAACAGATACGCAGTATTTT. The J gene is TRBJ2-3, the V gene TRBV15; 11 bases are shared with TRBD2. The length of the CDR3 is 18 residues. Germline loops: CDR1 LNHNV, CDR2 YYDKDF (reference sequence). The junction had 10 bases not matched to a gene; V was cut back by 2 bases and J by 3 bases.

The chain combines TRBV27 with TRBJ2-7; tentative D call: TRBD2 (7 bases). Germline CDR1 and CDR2: MNHEY and SMNVEV (reference sequence). The ends were cut back, 8 bases at V and 3 bases at J, with 14 bases in the middle. This CDR3 contains 13 residues. The CDR3 reads CASAAGAFYEQYF. In DNA, the CDR3 is TGTGCCAGCGCTGCGGGGGCATTCTACGAGCAGTACTTC.

This sequence joins TRBV6-5 and TRBJ2-2, with D possibly being TRBD1 (6 bases). The CDR3 contains 12 residues. Germline assignment: CDR1 MNHEY and CDR2 SVGAGI. With 5 bases removed from V and 6 bases from J, the gap between germline ends came to 7 bases. The CDR3 region has the DNA TGTGCCAGCAGTCCAGGGGCCGGGGAGCTGTTTTTT. Translated: CASSPGAGELFF.

CDR3 protein: CASSLRESVSPLHF. The DNA of the CDR3 is TGTGCCAGCAGTTTGAGGGAATCAGTTTCACCCCTCCACTTT. This chain connects TRBV28 to TRBJ1-6; no firm D call. In germline, CDR1 is MDHEN, CDR2 SYDVKM. Trimming took 3 bases from V and 9 from J, leaving 12 bases between them. The CDR3 is 14 residues long.

This chain connects TRBV11-3 to TRBJ2-2, with 11 bases matching TRBD2. The germline gives CDR1 SGHNT, CDR2 YENEEA. The length of the CDR3 is 19 residues. Trimming cost V 5 bases and J 5 bases; bases outside gene matches: 16. As DNA, the CDR3 is TGTGCCAGCAGCCTAACCGTCCCCTTAGCGGGAGGGTATACCGGGGAGCTGTTTTTT. It is translated as CASSLTVPLAGGYTGELFF.

The chain has TRBV7-3 and TRBJ2-2; D perhaps matches TRBD2 (6 bases). The CDR3 sequence is 14 residues long. V shed 5 bases and J shed 5 bases, with 12 bases lying between them. Looked up from germline, CDR1 is SGHTA and CDR2 is FQGTGA. CDR3 sequence (DNA): TGTGCCAGCAGCCCCGGAGGGAAAACCGGGGAGCTGTTTTTT. As protein: CASSPGGKTGELFF.

This rearrangement joins TRBV7-2 to TRBJ2-2; 11 nucleotides match TRBD2. V shed 1 base and J 5 bases; nucleotides not matched to a gene: 9. The CDR3 extends over 18 amino acids. Germline values: CDR1 SGHTA, CDR2 FQGNSA. CDR3: CASSLGLLAGVGTGELFF. CDR3 sequence (DNA): TGTGCCAGCAGCTTAGGGCTACTAGCGGGAGTAGGGACCGGGGAGCTGTTTTTT.